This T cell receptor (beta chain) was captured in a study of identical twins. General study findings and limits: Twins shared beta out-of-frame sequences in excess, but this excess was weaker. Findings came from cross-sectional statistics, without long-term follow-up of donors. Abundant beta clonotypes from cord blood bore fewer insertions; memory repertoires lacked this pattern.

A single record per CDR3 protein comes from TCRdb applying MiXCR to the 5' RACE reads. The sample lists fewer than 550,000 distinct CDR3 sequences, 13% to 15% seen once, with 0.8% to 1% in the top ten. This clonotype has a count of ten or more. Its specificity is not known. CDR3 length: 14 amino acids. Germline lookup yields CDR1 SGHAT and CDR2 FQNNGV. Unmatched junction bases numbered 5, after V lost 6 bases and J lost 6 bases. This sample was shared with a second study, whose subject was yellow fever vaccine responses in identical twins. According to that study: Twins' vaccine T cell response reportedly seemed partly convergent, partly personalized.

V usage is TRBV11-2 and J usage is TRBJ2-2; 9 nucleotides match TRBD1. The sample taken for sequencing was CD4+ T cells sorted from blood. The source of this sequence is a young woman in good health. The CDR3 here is CASSRTGDAGELFF. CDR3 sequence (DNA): TGTGCCAGCAGTAGGACAGGGGATGCCGGGGAGCTGTTTTTT. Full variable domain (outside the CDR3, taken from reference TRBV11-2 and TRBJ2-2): EAGVAQSPRYKIIEKRQSVAFWCNPISGHATLYWYQQILGQGPKLLIQFQNNGVVDDSQLPKDRFSAERLKGVDSTLKIQPAKLEDSAVYLCASSRTGDAGELFFGEGSRLTVL.